This TCR beta chain was sequenced in a study of T cells in Graves' hyperthyroidism and ophthalmopathy. In this sample, this clonotype turned up many times. No DNA is shown, since the ends of the CDR3 on it are uncertain; the CDR3 is the one TCRdb lists. The length of the CDR3 is 12 amino acids, counting both ends. Germline CDR1 is LGHDT and CDR2 is YNNKEL (reference sequence). RNA transcripts served as the template for amplifying TCR beta CDR3 regions. The primer set for the first-round RT-PCR of the TCR CDR3 was HTBI. Using its own MiXCR run on the multiplex PCR reads, TCRdb lists one record per CDR3 protein. The sample shows over 300,000 distinct CDR3 sequences, around 14% of them seen only once. No ophthalmopathy progression within 18 months constituted stable Graves' hyperthyroidism.

The specimen was blood. The sequence came from a woman aged 60-75 years with Graves' hyperthyroidism. The J gene is TRBJ2-3, the V gene TRBV3-1. The CDR3 loop is CASSQIPLQQYF.